This TCR beta chain is from a study of beta chain features in type 1 diabetes. Study details: Regarding age, gender and cell yields, patients proved similar to healthy donors. Summed over all samples, the examined sorted cells came to about 110 million.

Study conclusions and caveats: Within patients, naive, central memory and Treg TCRB repertoires seemed more similar than within healthy donors. Any HLA type influence on TCRB rearrangement was left unresolved here. All four CD4+ subsets from Type 1 diabetes patients carried moderately but significantly shorter TCRB CDR3s.

Germline lookup yields CDR1 SGHRS and CDR2 YFSETQ. V trimming: 4 bases; J trimming: 2 bases; junction bases outside the gene matches: 3. The CDR3 extends over 13 amino acids. Expressed TCRB transcripts were sequenced, since all the RNA that had been isolated was reverse transcribed. The method was immunoSEQ multiplex PCR; TCRdb's version includes in-frame clones alone and lacks a portion of them. The sample comprises roughly 330,000 clones, roughly 13% of which are singletons, and roughly 0.016% rests with the top ten. On this clone: What it binds is unknown.

V is TRBV5-1 and J is TRBJ2-7, with 7 bases aligning to TRBD1. This TCR came from a woman under 30 with type 1 diabetes. The sequencing input was naive CD4+ T cells from blood. For the CDR3, the DNA is TGCGCCAGCAGCGGCGGACAGGCCTACGAGCAGTACTTC. Translated, it gives CASSGGQAYEQYF.